A single T cell receptor (beta chain) is shown here with its context. Antigen specificity is unknown. On sorted subsets, replicate PCRs used 150 to 250 ng DNA, or tens of thousands of T cell genomes. Some clones are missing from TCRdb's copy, which holds only in-frame ones; the method was immunoSEQ multiplex PCR. The profile shows millions of clones, approximately 92% of them singletons. The sample is drawn from a study of shared clonotypes between healthy human individuals. Study conclusions and caveats: Researchers found naive subsets generally carried larger estimated richness than memory subsets. Naive CD4 clonotype sharing across several donors was about 5.3%.

This CDR3 comprises 15 residues. Sequencing was done on a sample of naive CD4+ T cells sorted from blood. Sample subset: CD45RA+ positively selected. The receptor was derived from a young man in good health. This rearrangement joins TRBV21-1 to TRBJ1-4; the table assigns TRBD1, which was not confirmed against the DNA. TRBV21-1 is tagged as a pseudogene. Here the CDR3 DNA reads TGTGCCAGCAGCGCCAAGGGACAGGGGGGTGAAAAACTGTTTTTT. Its translation: CASSAKGQGGEKLFF.